This T cell receptor (beta chain) was captured in a study of cytomegalovirus exposure and HLA in healthy donors. As for the study in general: One earlier analysis, a look at 180 million or so T cells, found more than 100 million unique TCR beta sequences. Study-wide results and limits: V- and J-gene trimming in TCR beta was tied to a missense DCLRE1C variant by an analysis performed later. There were some V segments, including TRBV6-2 and TRBV6-3, excluded as indistinguishable.

About this clone itself: Antigen specificity is unknown.

The study ran its PCR with 60 Vbeta and 13 Jbeta primers. Study processing details: Later, about 80 million unique TCR beta chains were counted in an analysis, and roughly 10 million of them were shared. Profiled with immunoSEQ multiplex PCR; TCRdb holds only in-frame clones, not every one. D and trimming come from the DNA, and the V and J calls and clone size come from that table. The sample has approximately 120,000 clones; around 70% are singletons. The germline V gene has CDR1 SGHRS and CDR2 YFSETQ. V trimming: 2 bases; J trimming: 6 bases; junction bases outside the gene matches: 14. The CDR3 sequence is 16 residues long.

The specimen was PBMCs. The chain is built from TRBV5-1 and TRBJ2-7; 7 nucleotides agree with TRBD2. The origin of this receptor is a man aged 25 to 40 in good health and CMV-seronegative. The CDR3 loop reads CASSFLAAPLRSEQYF. Written as DNA, the CDR3 is TGCGCCAGCAGCTTCCTAGCGGCGCCCCTTCGGAGCGAGCAGTACTTC. Variable domain in full (rest from reference TRBV5-1 and TRBJ2-7): KAGVTQTPRYLIKTRGQQVTLSCSPISGHRSVSWYQQTPGQGLQFLFEYFSETQRNKGNFPGRFSGRQFSNSRSEMNVSTLELGDSALYLCASSFLAAPLRSEQYFGPGTRLTVT.